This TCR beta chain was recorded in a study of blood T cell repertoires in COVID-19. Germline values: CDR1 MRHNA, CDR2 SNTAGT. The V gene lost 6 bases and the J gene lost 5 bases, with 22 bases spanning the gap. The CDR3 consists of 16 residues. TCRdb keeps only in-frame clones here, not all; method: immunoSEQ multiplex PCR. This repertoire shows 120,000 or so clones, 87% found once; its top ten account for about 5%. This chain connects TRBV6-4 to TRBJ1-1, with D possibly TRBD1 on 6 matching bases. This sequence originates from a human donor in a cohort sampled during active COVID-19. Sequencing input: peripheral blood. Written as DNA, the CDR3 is TGTGCCAGCAGGCTGGAACCAGGGGTCCCCGGGACTGAAGCTTTCTTT. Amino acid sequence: CASRLEPGVPGTEAFF.